This T cell receptor beta chain was profiled in a study of blood T cells in healthy people across ages. Remarks on this clonotype: What it recognizes is unknown.

They isolated at least 7 million PBMCs from each sample. The authors ran a second PCR of about 6 to 11 cycles using a sample-barcoded 5' primer and a J-beta primer mix. TCRdb processed the 5' RACE reads anew with MiXCR; each CDR3 protein has one entry. The sample lists hundreds of thousands of distinct CDR3 sequences; about 34% were seen once. General study findings and limits: Fewer expanded clones and more diversity marked long-lived versus aged donors. A strong correlation was seen between TCR beta diversity and naive T cell percentage.

This TCR was sampled from a man aged 18 to 29 in good health. What was sequenced was blood.

CDR3 sequence: CASSPHRGKATNEKLFF. As DNA, the CDR3 is TGTGCCAGCAGTCCCCACAGGGGGAAAGCAACTAATGAAAAACTGTTTTTT. This sequence joins TRBV6-6 and TRBJ1-4; 8 bases are shared with TRBD1. Germline lookup yields CDR1 MNHNY and CDR2 SVGAGI (reference sequence). This CDR3 has 17 residues. V dropped 5 bases and J dropped 0; count of bases not matched to a gene: 8.